Following are 22 T cell receptor beta chains from one sample sequenced in a study of shared clonotypes between healthy human individuals. Assay used: immunoSEQ multiplex PCR; TCRdb lists only in-frame clones, some missing. The sample has 2 million to 2.5 million clones, 85% to 95% seen once. Sequencing used naive CD4+ T cells from PBMCs. Stated subset: CD45RA+ positively selected. The receptors derive from a man younger than 30 in good health. Some clones in this sample may be carry-over from other donors' samples.

This clone has a single count. The sample has other DNA sequences that encode this CDR3 too. The V and J genes are TRBV7-2 and TRBJ2-5; D is possibly TRBD2 (6 bases). CDR1 and CDR2 (germline): SGHTA, FQGNSA. The CDR3 covers 14 residues. V was shortened by 3 bases and J by 4 bases, with 12 bases between the two germline ends. The CDR3 nucleotides are TGTGCCAGCAGCTTGGGAGGAGGCAGAGAGACCCAGTACTTC. Translation gives CASSLGGGRETQYF.

In the case of this clone: This specimen includes other DNA sequences encoding the same CDR3. The V and J genes are TRBV9 and TRBJ2-7, with 8 bases identical to TRBD2. CDR3 length: 13 amino acids. Germline V gives CDR1 SGDLS, CDR2 YYNGEE. Trimming at V came to 0 bases and at J to 4 bases, leaving 0 bases not matched to a gene. CDR3 DNA: TGTGCCAGCAGCGTAGGACTAGCGTACGAGCAGTACTTC. Protein sequence: CASSVGLAYEQYF.

The rearrangement joins TRBV19 to TRBJ1-2; D remains unclear. Germline V gene lookup returns CDR1 LNHDA and CDR2 SQIVND (reference sequence). Trimming left V 6 bases short and J 0 bases short, with 8 bases between. The CDR3 spans 13 residues. The CDR3 region is CASSGATNYGYTF. CDR3 DNA: TGTGCCAGTAGCGGCGCCACTAACTATGGCTACACCTTC.

CDR3 DNA sequence: TGCAGCGTTGAATTACTAGCGGGAGAGACCCAGTACTTC. Translating gives CSVELLAGETQYF. The rearrangement joins TRBV29-1 to TRBJ2-5, with TRBD2 matching 9 bases. The V and J ends lost 2 bases and 4 bases, in that order; junction bases with no gene match: 2. Germline-derived CDR1 and CDR2 are SQVTM and ANQGSEA. This CDR3 has 13 residues.

This chain links TRBV19 with TRBJ1-1; D is ambiguous. CDR1 is LNHDA and CDR2 is SQIVND in the germline V gene (reference sequence). The CDR3 runs 13 residues. V shed 1 base and J shed 5 bases, with 8 bases lying between them. CDR3 sequence (DNA): TGTGCCAGTAGTATAGTGTTGGGGACTGAAGCTTTCTTT. This translates into CASSIVLGTEAFF.

With respect to this clone: Other nucleotide sequences in the sample specify the same CDR3. The chain combines TRBV28 with TRBJ2-7; 12 bases agree with TRBD2. CDR3 length: 14 residues. J gave up 4 bases and V 6 bases, and 4 bases lay outside the gene matches. Germline CDR1 is MDHEN and CDR2 is SYDVKM. DNA for the CDR3: TGTGCCAGCAGCCGACTAGCGGGAGTGTACGAGCAGTACTTC. Its translation is CASSRLAGVYEQYF.

The CDR3 bases are TGTGCCAGCAGTGAATTCGGGGGCTGGACGTACTTC. Protein: CASSEFGGWTYF. This chain uses TRBV2 with TRBJ2-7; either TRBD1 or TRBD2 may supply D (6 bases each). The germline V gene encodes CDR1 SNHLY and CDR2 FYNNEI. The CDR3 extends over 12 amino acids. The V end was cut by 2 bases, the J end by 12 bases, with 14 bases between.

The chain has TRBV11-2 and TRBJ1-2, with a tentative D call TRBD1 (6 bases). Trimming cost V 1 base and J 0 bases, with 15 bases left between them. The CDR3 length is 17 residues. Looked up from germline, CDR1 is SGHAT and CDR2 is FQNNGV. CDR3 nucleotides: TGTGCCAGCAGCTTAGCATGGGGGCGGAAAGCTAACTATGGCTACACCTTC. Translation gives CASSLAWGRKANYGYTF.

The gene calls are TRBV30 and TRBJ1-2; 8 bases agree with TRBD1. This CDR3 region has 11 residues. V was pared by 7 bases and J by 10 bases, with 8 bases of the junction left unmatched. Germline V gives CDR1 GTSNPN, CDR2 SVGIG (reference sequence). The CDR3 here is CASGDRRVYTF. CDR3 sequence (DNA): TGTGCCTCAGGGGACAGGCGGGTCTACACCTTC.

The chain links TRBV6-4 to TRBJ2-2; 10 positions match TRBD2. V shed 3 bases, J shed 6 bases, and the junction held 13 bases outside the gene matches. Germline loops: CDR1 MRHNA, CDR2 SNTAGT. CDR3 length: 18 amino acids. The CDR3 nucleotides read TGTGCCAGCAGTGAATGGCTACAGCGGGGGGGACATCCCGGGGAGCTGTTTTTT. Translating gives CASSEWLQRGGHPGELFF.

J is TRBJ1-1 and V is TRBV27, with D maybe TRBD1 (6 bases). Germline CDR1 and CDR2: MNHEY and SMNVEV (reference sequence). Trimming removed 3 bases at V and 2 bases at J, with 10 bases between. The CDR3 is made up of 14 amino acids. The CDR3 DNA reads as TGTGCCAGCAGTTTTGGACAGAGTAACACTGAAGCTTTCTTT. Its protein product is CASSFGQSNTEAFF.

This clone was recorded once. The chain couples TRBV15 to TRBJ1-1; the D is unclear. The CDR3 is made up of 14 amino acids. Germline V gene lookup returns CDR1 LNHNV and CDR2 YYDKDF (reference sequence). Trimming took 0 bases from V and 3 from J, leaving 8 bases between them. CDR3 bases: TGTGCCACCAGCAGAGAGCCCTGGGACACTGAAGCTTTCTTT. Translation: CATSREPWDTEAFF.

The rearrangement uses TRBV18 and TRBJ2-5; D remains ambiguous. Trimming left V 6 bases short and J 4 bases short, with 15 bases between. The CDR3 spans 14 residues. Germline assignment: CDR1 KGHSH and CDR2 LQKENI. The CDR3 nucleotides read TGTGCCAGCTCGACCGGGCGAGATCGAGAGACCCAGTACTTC. This encodes CASSTGRDRETQYF.

CDR3 nucleotide sequence: TGTGCCAGCAGCTTAAGCGGGGCGGGCAGCTCCTACAATGAGCAGTTCTTC. Translated, it gives CASSLSGAGSSYNEQFF. V usage is TRBV7-3 and J usage is TRBJ2-1; tentative D call: TRBD2 (6 bases). Trimming shortened V by 1 base and J by 0 bases, and 13 bases separated the two germline ends. CDR3 size: 17 residues. Germline-derived CDR1 and CDR2 are SGHTA and FQGTGA.

V usage is TRBV4-2 and J usage is TRBJ2-7; D might be TRBD2 (5 bases). The CDR3 is 16 residues long. CDR1 and CDR2 (germline): LGHNA, YNFKEQ. Trimming took 0 bases from V and 6 from J, leaving 18 bases between them. CDR3 DNA: TGTGCCAGCAGCCAAGATCTCGGGGAGCTTATGGGCGAGCAGTACTTC. Protein sequence: CASSQDLGELMGEQYF.

The genes are TRBV11-2 and TRBJ1-2, with D perhaps TRBD1 (5 bases). CDR1 is SGHAT, CDR2 FQNNGV, per germline. The CDR3 consists of 14 residues. V was shortened by 5 bases and J by 2 bases, with 12 bases between the two germline ends. CDR3 nucleotide sequence: TGTGCCAGCAGCCTGGGGGAGCGCAACTATGGCTACACCTTC. Translating gives CASSLGERNYGYTF.

The chain combines TRBV5-4 with TRBJ2-3, with 11 bases fitting TRBD2. The CDR3 length is 17 residues. Germline trimming cut 3 bases from V and 1 base from J; bases unmatched to any gene: 7. Germline CDR1 and CDR2: SGHNT and YYREEE (reference sequence). The CDR3 loop is CASSSAGTSGRTDTQYF. The CDR3 nucleotides are TGTGCCAGCAGCTCAGCAGGGACTAGCGGACGCACAGATACGCAGTATTTT. Full variable domain (rest looked up from reference TRBV5-4 and TRBJ2-3): ETGVTQSPTHLIKTRGQQVTLRCSSQSGHNTVSWYQQALGQGPQFIFQYYREEENGRGNFPPRFSGLQFPNYSSELNVNALELDDSALYLCASSSAGTSGRTDTQYFGPGTRLTVL.

A word on this clone: The same CDR3 also results from other DNA sequences found in this sample. The chain joins TRBV19 to TRBJ1-5; TRBD1 might be the D (5 bases). The CDR3 has 15 amino acids. The V end was cut by 3 bases, the J end by 4 bases, with 13 bases between. Germline V gene sequence: CDR1 LNHDA, CDR2 SQIVND (reference sequence). The CDR3 here is CASSIQGRGNQPQHF. DNA of the CDR3: TGTGCCAGTAGTATCCAGGGAAGGGGTAATCAGCCCCAGCATTTT. The variable domain in full, completed from reference TRBV19 and TRBJ1-5, reads DGGITQSPKYLFRKEGQNVTLSCEQNLNHDAMYWYRQDPGQGLRLIYYSQIVNDFQKGDIAEGYSVSREKKESFPLTVTSAQKNPTAFYLCASSIQGRGNQPQHFGDGTRLSIL.

As regards this clone: Other DNA sequences in this specimen translate into the identical CDR3. The chain links TRBV19 to TRBJ1-1; D unclear. This CDR3 contains 13 residues. V gave up 3 bases and J gave up 2 bases, with 7 bases separating them. Germline CDR1 is LNHDA and CDR2 is SQIVND (reference sequence). The CDR3: CASSIRGNTEAFF. In nucleotides, the CDR3 is TGTGCCAGTAGTATCCGGGGAAACACTGAAGCTTTCTTT. The whole variable domain, remainder taken from reference TRBV19 and TRBJ1-1, is DGGITQSPKYLFRKEGQNVTLSCEQNLNHDAMYWYRQDPGQGLRLIYYSQIVNDFQKGDIAEGYSVSREKKESFPLTVTSAQKNPTAFYLCASSIRGNTEAFFGQGTRLTVV.

CDR3 sequence reads: CASSIAGGGSYEQYF. DNA for the CDR3: TGTGCCAGCAGTATAGCGGGAGGAGGCTCCTACGAGCAGTACTTC. The V call is TRBV6-4, the J call TRBJ2-7, with 10 nucleotides matching TRBD2. Per germline, CDR1 MRHNA and CDR2 SNTAGT. The CDR3 extends over 15 amino acids. V gave up 5 bases and J gave up 0 bases; unmatched junction bases: 4.

The genes are TRBV30 and TRBJ2-1; D may be TRBD2 (5 bases). Deletions cut 3 bases from V and 9 bases from J, with 12 bases between. Germline V gene data show CDR1 as GTSNPN and CDR2 as SVGIG (reference sequence). This CDR3 has 12 residues. The CDR3 DNA reads TGTGCCTGGAGACCCCCGGAGGTTGAGCAGTTCTTC. Its translation is CAWRPPEVEQFF.

This chain uses TRBV25-1 with TRBJ2-2; D gene uncertain. This CDR3 comprises 14 residues. Germline V gene sequence: CDR1 MGHDK, CDR2 SYGVNS. V was clipped by 6 bases and J by 7 bases, with 15 bases between them. The CDR3 sequence is CASRSQRDGGELFF. CDR3 DNA sequence: TGTGCCAGCAGAAGTCAGAGAGACGGCGGGGAGCTGTTTTTT.